A single sample is the source of the 11 T cell receptor beta chains below, sequenced in a study of T cells in Graves' hyperthyroidism and ophthalmopathy. RNA transcripts gave rise to amplified TCR beta CDR3 regions. Primed by the HTBI set, a first-round RT-PCR was run on the TCR CDR3. A single record per CDR3 protein comes from TCRdb applying MiXCR to the multiplex PCR reads. The data contain nearly 250,000 distinct CDR3 sequences, about a sixth of them singletons. Input material: blood. The receptors shown here come from a woman between 18 and 29 years old with Graves' ophthalmopathy.

This clonotype was observed a few times. This chain joins TRBV20-1 and TRBJ2-5; D tentatively reads TRBD1 or TRBD2 (5 bases each). CDR1 and CDR2 from the germline V gene are DFQATT and SNEGSKA (reference sequence). Trimming took off 3 bases at V and 0 bases at J, with 17 bases between the two ends. The CDR3 covers 16 residues. Here the CDR3 reads CSARIFGTGNQETQYF. The CDR3 coding sequence is TGCAGTGCTAGGATATTTGGGACGGGAAACCAAGAGACCCAGTACTTC.

In this sample, this clonotype turned up many times. The chain links TRBV12-3 or TRBV12-4 to TRBJ2-2; the match to TRBD2 covers 7 bases. The junction had 11 bases not matched to a gene; V was cut back by 6 bases and J by 4 bases. This CDR3 region has 16 residues. The CDR3 DNA reads TGTGCCAGCAGGGCAACCGGGACGGGGGGCACCGGGGAGCTGTTTTTT. Protein sequence: CASRATGTGGTGELFF.

This clonotype was seen repeatedly, ten times or more. The gene calls are TRBV14 and TRBJ1-4; D unclear. Between the trimmed V and J ends, which lost 1 base and 1 base, there was a span of 13 bases. This CDR3 contains 17 residues. In germline, CDR1 is SGHDN, CDR2 FVKESK. CDR3 DNA: TGTGCCAGCAGCCAAGCGGGATCAACTAGAACTAATGAAAAACTGTTTTTT. Its translation is CASSQAGSTRTNEKLFF.

A remark on this clonotype: Its ends do not fully match the called genes, so a read error is possible. The rearrangement uses TRBV19 and TRBJ2-2; the match to TRBD1 covers 7 bases. In germline, CDR1 is LNHDA, CDR2 SQIVND (reference sequence). The CDR3 length is 16 residues. The CDR3 coding sequence is TGTGCCAGTAGTTTAGATGGGACAGCGAACACCGGGGAGCTGTTTTTT. This codes for CASSLDGTANTGELFF.

V gene TRBV18 combines with J gene TRBJ2-4; 8 bases line up with TRBD1. Per germline, CDR1 KGHSH and CDR2 LQKENI. V lost 6 bases, J lost 6 bases, and 10 bases stayed unmatched. CDR3 length: 15 residues. CDR3 sequence (DNA): TGTGCCAGCTCTCCCAGGGGTGGACAGGGAAACATTCAGTACTTC. This encodes CASSPRGGQGNIQYF.

The gene calls are TRBV28 and TRBJ2-2, with D unresolved. The germline V gene encodes CDR1 MDHEN and CDR2 SYDVKM. Trimming took off 7 bases at V and 4 bases at J, with 10 bases between the two ends. This CDR3 has 13 amino acids. The CDR3: CASTEAATGELFF. Written as DNA, the CDR3 is TGTGCCAGCACTGAGGCTGCCACCGGGGAGCTGTTTTTT.

This clonotype came up many times. This chain links TRBV12-3 or TRBV12-4 with TRBJ2-7; D may correspond to TRBD1 or TRBD2 (6 bases each). The V end was cut by 6 bases, the J end by 5 bases, with 17 bases between. This CDR3 is 14 amino acids long. CDR3 DNA sequence: TGTGCCAGCAGCCCTATCGGGGGCGTGCACGAGCAGTACTTC. It is translated as CASSPIGGVHEQYF.

This clonotype was seen at least ten times. This chain uses TRBV19 with TRBJ1-1; 7 bases fit TRBD1. Germline CDR1 is LNHDA and CDR2 is SQIVND (reference sequence). This CDR3 spans 17 amino acids. Germline trimming cut 1 base from V and 1 base from J; bases unmatched to any gene: 9. For the CDR3, the DNA is TGTGCCAGTAGTATAGGGACAGGAACAGGGTGGAACACTGAAGCTTTCTTT. Its translation: CASSIGTGTGWNTEAFF. The full variable domain, with the rest looked up from reference TRBV19 and TRBJ1-1, is DGGITQSPKYLFRKEGQNVTLSCEQNLNHDAMYWYRQDPGQGLRLIYYSQIVNDFQKGDIAEGYSVSREKKESFPLTVTSAQKNPTAFYLCASSIGTGTGWNTEAFFGQGTRLTVV.

This clonotype was seen many times. The gene calls are TRBV10-3 and TRBJ2-1; unclear D gene. Germline CDR1 and CDR2: ENHRY and SYGVKD. The length of the CDR3 is 14 residues. Trimming removed 2 bases from V and 12 bases from J, with 17 bases in between. The CDR3 sequence: CAISEEASTMTQFF. The CDR3 DNA reads as TGTGCCATCAGTGAGGAAGCCTCAACAATGACGCAGTTCTTC.

This clonotype was recorded many times. This chain links TRBV18 with TRBJ2-3; TRBD1 might be the D (6 bases). Trimming took 3 bases from V and 5 from J, leaving 12 bases between them. The V gene's germline CDR1 is KGHSH and CDR2 LQKENI. The length of the CDR3 is 14 residues. CDR3 coding DNA: TGTGCCAGCTCACCGACAGGAGGAGTAGATACGCAGTATTTT. Its protein product is CASSPTGGVDTQYF.

This chain connects TRBV28 to TRBJ2-7, with D possibly being TRBD1 (6 bases). Trimming removed 7 bases from V and 2 bases from J, with 15 bases in between. From germline, CDR1 is MDHEN and CDR2 SYDVKM. This CDR3 is 14 amino acids long. In DNA form, the CDR3 reads TGTGCCAGCAATGACCAGGGGCGCGCCTACGAGCAGTACTTC. It is translated as CASNDQGRAYEQYF.